This T cell receptor beta chain was captured by sequencing in a study of shared clonotypes between healthy human individuals. Study-wide context: Each donor contributed plates that comprised three CD4 naive, three CD4 memory, two CD8 naive and one CD8 memory.

Worth noting for this clone: Its specificity is unknown.

CDR1 is SNHLY and CDR2 is FYNNEI in the germline V gene. The CDR3 sequence is 14 residues long. V was shortened by 11 bases and J by 0 bases, with 17 bases between the two germline ends. Clones were sequenced by immunoSEQ multiplex PCR, and TCRdb holds only the in-frame ones, with some missing. The repertoire holds some 2,000,000 clones, roughly 95% seen once, with around 0.13% in the top ten. Study-wide points: The study found lower generation probabilities in non-shared clonotypes than in those shared by all four donors.

Sample: naive CD4+ T cells sorted from blood. Subset noted: CD45RA+ positively selected. This receptor was identified in a man younger than 35 in good health. The J gene is TRBJ2-7, the V gene TRBV2, with D possibly being TRBD1 (5 bases). This CDR3 reads CAASPRALSYEQYF. CDR3 DNA sequence: TGTGCCGCCTCACCCAGGGCGCTCTCCTACGAGCAGTACTTC.